The 8 T cell receptor beta chains below all came from one sample that was sequenced in a study of T cell responses to AZD1222 COVID-19 vaccine. The table came from immunoSEQ multiplex PCR; TCRdb's copy has only in-frame clones and leaves some out. The sample lists more than 95,000 clones; more than 65% were seen once. Sample: peripheral blood, taken 28 days after the second AZD1222 dose. The source of these receptors is an adult who received the AZD1222 COVID-19 vaccine.

The chain recombines TRBV12-3 or TRBV12-4 with TRBJ1-3; D call uncertain. The CDR3 covers 13 residues. With 6 bases removed from V and 4 bases from J, the gap between germline ends came to 10 bases. The CDR3 DNA reads as TGTGCCAGCAGGATAGTTGGAGGAAACACCATATATTTT. As protein: CASRIVGGNTIYF.

The gene calls are TRBV7-8 and TRBJ2-5, with D possibly being TRBD1 (6 bases). With 5 bases removed from V and 7 bases from J, the gap between germline ends came to 20 bases. CDR3 length: 15 residues. Germline V lookup: CDR1 SGHVS, CDR2 FQNEAQ. CDR3 amino acids: CASSDHPDSHGTQYF. In DNA form, the CDR3 reads TGTGCCAGCAGCGACCATCCGGACAGCCATGGGACCCAGTACTTC.

The chain uses TRBV7-9 and TRBJ1-3, with D possibly TRBD1 on 5 matching bases. Between the trimmed V and J ends, which lost 3 bases and 1 base, there was a span of 10 bases. The germline V gene has CDR1 SEHNR and CDR2 FQNEAQ (reference sequence). The CDR3 has 15 amino acids. In nucleotides, the CDR3 is TGTGCCAGCAGCTTTGGCGACAGTTCTGGAAACACCATATATTTT. It yields the protein CASSFGDSSGNTIYF.

The chain joins TRBV14 to TRBJ1-1, with 7 bases aligning to TRBD1. Germline V gene lookup returns CDR1 SGHDN and CDR2 FVKESK. V trimming: 3 bases; J trimming: 5 bases; junction bases outside the gene matches: 3. CDR3 length: 13 amino acids. CDR3 coding DNA: TGTGCCAGCAGCCAGACGACAGGGACTGAAGCTTTCTTT. Protein: CASSQTTGTEAFF.

The chain has TRBV7-9 and TRBJ1-2; D not certain. Per the germline V gene, CDR1 is SEHNR and CDR2 is FQNEAQ (reference sequence). Between the trimmed V and J ends, which lost 5 bases and 4 bases, there was a span of 11 bases. The CDR3 is made up of 13 amino acids. The CDR3 sequence: CASSRQTIYGYTF. The CDR3 DNA follows: TGTGCCAGCAGCCGCCAGACCATCTATGGCTACACCTTC.

This clone was found many times. The chain has TRBV19 and TRBJ2-6; D possibly corresponds to TRBD1 (5 bases). The germline V gene has CDR1 LNHDA and CDR2 SQIVND (reference sequence). The CDR3 totals 16 residues. V was trimmed by 3 bases and J by 1 base, leaving 10 bases between them. CDR3 amino acids: CASSIWGRSGANVLTF. CDR3 nucleotide sequence: TGTGCCAGTAGTATCTGGGGCCGATCTGGGGCCAACGTCCTGACTTTC.

The genes are TRBV19 and TRBJ1-6; 7 nucleotides match TRBD1. J lost 6 bases, V lost 5 bases, and 4 bases had no gene match. Per the germline V gene, CDR1 is LNHDA and CDR2 is SQIVND (reference sequence). CDR3 length equals 14 residues. CDR3 DNA sequence: TGTGCCAGTAGTCCGGCAGGGGGTAATTCACCCCTCCACTTT. Encoded protein: CASSPAGGNSPLHF.

The chain has TRBV2 and TRBJ1-2; D unclear. This CDR3 has 14 residues. The V end lost 6 bases, the J end lost 6 bases, and 17 bases lay between the germline ends. Germline V CDR1 and CDR2: SNHLY, FYNNEI. CDR3 loop: CASRGKSSGNGYTF. The CDR3 DNA sequence: TGTGCCAGCAGGGGGAAGAGTTCGGGGAATGGCTACACCTTC.